The clone carrying this T cell receptor beta chain appeared once. Libraries were prepared by immunoSEQ multiplex PCR; TCRdb keeps only in-frame clonotypes and omits some of them. The table lists about 240,000 clones, 75% to 90% of them singletons. The data are from a study of blood T cell repertoires in COVID-19. Germline V gene lookup returns CDR1 MNHEY and CDR2 SVGAGI. After removal of 4 bases from V and 5 bases from J, the junction contained 1 base not matched to a gene. The CDR3 is made up of 12 amino acids. The sample consisted of peripheral blood. The TCR was taken from a woman aged 60-70 years with active or convalescent COVID-19. This chain uses TRBV6-5 with TRBJ1-1; 7 bases fit TRBD1. CDR3 bases: TGTGCCAGCAGTTCGACAGGGACTGAAGCTTTCTTT. It specifies CASSSTGTEAFF.